This TCR beta chain was captured by sequencing in a study of T cells in Graves' hyperthyroidism and ophthalmopathy. It was RNA transcripts that yielded the amplified TCR beta CDR3 regions. Researchers ran a first-round RT-PCR on the TCR CDR3 using the HTBI primer set. TCRdb analysed the multiplex PCR reads with MiXCR anew, one entry per CDR3 protein. This table holds 90,000 to 120,000 distinct CDR3 sequences, 15% to 20% found once. Germline assignment: CDR1 KGHDR and CDR2 SFDVKD. The ends were cut back, 2 bases at V and 4 bases at J, with 15 bases in the middle. The CDR3 is made up of 16 amino acids. This clonotype has ten or more counts.

The origin of this receptor is a woman between 50 and 59 years old with Graves' hyperthyroidism. The chain employs TRBV24-1 and TRBJ2-3; no clear D gene. The sample taken for sequencing was blood. DNA for the CDR3: TGTGCCACCAGTGATTCTGGGCCCCTTGGGGCAGATACGCAGTATTTT. Residues: CATSDSGPLGADTQYF.